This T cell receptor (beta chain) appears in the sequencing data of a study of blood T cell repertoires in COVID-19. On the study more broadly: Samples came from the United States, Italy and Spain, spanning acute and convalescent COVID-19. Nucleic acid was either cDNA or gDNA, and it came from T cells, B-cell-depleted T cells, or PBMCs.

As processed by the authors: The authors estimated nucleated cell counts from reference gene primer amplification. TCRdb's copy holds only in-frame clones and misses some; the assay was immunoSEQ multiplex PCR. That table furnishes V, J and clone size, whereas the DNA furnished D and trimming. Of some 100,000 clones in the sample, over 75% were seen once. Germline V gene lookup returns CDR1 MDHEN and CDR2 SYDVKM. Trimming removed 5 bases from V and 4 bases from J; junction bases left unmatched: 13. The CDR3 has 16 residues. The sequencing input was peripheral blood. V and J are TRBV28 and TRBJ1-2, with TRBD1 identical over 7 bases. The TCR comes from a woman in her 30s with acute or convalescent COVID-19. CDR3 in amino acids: CASSQNRDSFFYGYTF. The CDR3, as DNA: TGTGCCAGCAGTCAGAACCGGGACAGCTTCTTCTATGGCTACACCTTC.